This TCR beta chain was recorded in a study of shared clonotypes between healthy human individuals. Only in-frame clones appear in the TCRdb table, and some are missing; sequencing was by immunoSEQ multiplex PCR. This sample has 2 million to 3 million clones, with roughly 93% found just once. CD4+ cells underwent separation, giving CD45RA+ naive and CD45RA-negative memory subsets. This CDR3 spans 14 amino acids. The germline V and J ends were trimmed by 5 bases and 0 bases, with 8 bases remaining between them. The germline gives CDR1 SNHLY, CDR2 FYNNEI. The V call is TRBV2, the J call TRBJ1-3, with no clear D. Input material: naive CD4+ T cells from PBMCs. Described subset: CD45RA+ positively selected. This receptor was taken from a man aged 18 to 30 in good health. Some clones in this sample may be carry-over from other donors' samples. CDR3 amino acids: CASSPGTSGNTIYF. CDR3 sequence (DNA): TGTGCCAGCAGTCCGGGCACCTCTGGAAACACCATATATTTT.